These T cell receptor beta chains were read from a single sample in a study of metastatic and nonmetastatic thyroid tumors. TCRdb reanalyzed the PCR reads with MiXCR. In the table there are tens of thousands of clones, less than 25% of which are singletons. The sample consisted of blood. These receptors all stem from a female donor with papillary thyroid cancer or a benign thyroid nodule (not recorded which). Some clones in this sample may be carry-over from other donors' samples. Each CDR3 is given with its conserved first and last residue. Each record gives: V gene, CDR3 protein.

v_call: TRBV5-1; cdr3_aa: CASRDDGPYEQYF
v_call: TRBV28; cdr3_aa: CASSPRDLYEQYF
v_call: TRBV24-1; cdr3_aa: CATSEIGGRSSYNEQFF
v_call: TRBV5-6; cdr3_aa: CASSLVGGWPTGELFF
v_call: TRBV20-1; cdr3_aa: CSARAEADSQPQHF
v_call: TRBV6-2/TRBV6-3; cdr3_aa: CASADSLEPQHF
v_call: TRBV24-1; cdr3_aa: CATSDEGYEQYF
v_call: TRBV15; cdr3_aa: CATTKGTLETQYF
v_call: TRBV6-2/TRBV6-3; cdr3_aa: CASRRPGVNEKLFF
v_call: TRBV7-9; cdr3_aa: CASSLGGNYGYTF
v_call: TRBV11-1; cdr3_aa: CASSLAGWPGNTEAFF
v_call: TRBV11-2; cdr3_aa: CASSYNSGGSPEQFF
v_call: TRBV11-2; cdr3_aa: CASSLVGGRGTDTQYF
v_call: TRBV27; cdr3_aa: CASSRDGDNQPQHF
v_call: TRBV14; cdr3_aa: CASSGLNQPQHF
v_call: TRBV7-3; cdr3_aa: CASSLIGTAGGNTDTQYF
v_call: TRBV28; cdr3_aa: CASASGPMNTEAFF
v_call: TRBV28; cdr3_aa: CASSPGIDREETQYF
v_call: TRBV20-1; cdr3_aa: CSTPVVDTQYF
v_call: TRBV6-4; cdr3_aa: CASYSTDTQYF
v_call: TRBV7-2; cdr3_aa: CASSLLSGESPLHF
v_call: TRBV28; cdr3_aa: CASSLWTVMNTEAFF
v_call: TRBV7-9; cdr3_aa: CASSPGTANTGELFF
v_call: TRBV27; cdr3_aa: CASSRGARNTEAFF
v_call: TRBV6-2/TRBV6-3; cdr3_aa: CASSGSDTDTQYF
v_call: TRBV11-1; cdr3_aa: CASSLAGPSGSASYNEQFF
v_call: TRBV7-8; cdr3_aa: CASSPRGGNNYGYTF